This record concerns one TCR beta chain sequence. With a J-beta primer mix and a sample-barcoded 5' primer, a second PCR ran about 7 to 12 cycles. A single record per CDR3 protein comes from TCRdb applying MiXCR to the 5' RACE reads. The data show more than 1 million distinct CDR3 sequences, under 45% seen once. The CDR3 spans 17 residues. V lost 6 bases, J lost 1 base, and 15 bases stayed unmatched. Germline V gene data show CDR1 as DFQATT and CDR2 as SNEGSKA (reference sequence). This record comes from a study of blood T cells in healthy people across ages. This TCR derives from a woman aged 55-70 years in good health. The sample comprised blood. The J gene is TRBJ2-1, the V gene TRBV20-1, with TRBD2 identical over 7 bases. In DNA form, the CDR3 reads TGCAGTGCCATACCTTTAGCCGGGAGGAAGTCCTACAATGAGCAGTTCTTC. Amino acids: CSAIPLAGRKSYNEQFF.